The rows below give T cell receptor beta chains drawn from one sample of a study of cytomegalovirus exposure and HLA in healthy donors. Data came from immunoSEQ multiplex PCR; TCRdb stores just in-frame clones and leaves some out. The sample has approximately 230,000 clones; more than 85% are singletons. The sample was PBMCs. These receptors all stem from a man aged 18 to 29 in good health and CMV-seropositive. Both conserved end residues are part of each CDR3. D genes are given only for firm matches. Only part of the rows carry a size: once, few, many, or a class if the clone is expanded.

D	V	size	J	CDR3	DNA
TRBD2	TRBV5-1	.	TRBJ2-1	CASSLWLAGGPSLTYNEQFF	TGCGCCAGCAGCTTGTGGCTAGCGGGAGGCCCGTCATTAACCTACAATGAGCAGTTCTTC
TRBD2	TRBV5-6	.	TRBJ2-5	CASSTSGRDQETQYF	TGTGCCAGCAGCACCAGCGGGAGGGACCAAGAGACCCAGTACTTC
.	TRBV9	.	TRBJ2-7	CASSVGGSGLYEQYF	TGTGCCAGCAGCGTAGGGGGTTCTGGATTATACGAGCAGTACTTC
.	TRBV6-1	.	TRBJ2-7	CASSEASLSLSYEQYF	TGTGCCAGCAGTGAAGCGTCCCTCTCTCTGTCCTACGAGCAGTACTTC
.	TRBV15	.	TRBJ2-7	CATSRDPGRRTYEQYF	TGTGCCACCAGCAGAGATCCTGGAAGGAGAACCTACGAGCAGTACTTC
TRBD1	TRBV19	.	TRBJ1-2	CASSLGQLYGYTF	TGTGCCAGTAGTTTGGGACAGTTGTATGGCTACACCTTC
TRBD1	TRBV6-5	.	TRBJ1-2	CASSAGTESYGYTF	TGTGCCAGCAGTGCCGGGACAGAGAGCTATGGCTACACCTTC
.	TRBV11-2	.	TRBJ2-2	CASSPTGLVTTGELFF	TGTGCCAGCAGTCCAACGGGACTGGTCACAACCGGGGAGCTGTTTTTT
TRBD2	TRBV28	.	TRBJ2-1	CASSSGRARDEQFF	TGTGCCAGCAGCTCAGGGAGGGCCAGAGATGAGCAGTTCTTC
.	TRBV5-1	.	TRBJ1-1	CASSLVGGGNTEAFF	TGCGCCAGCAGCTTGGTGGGGGGCGGGAACACTGAAGCTTTCTTT
.	TRBV27	.	TRBJ1-1	CASSLSKGLTEAFF	TGTGCCAGCAGTTTATCGAAAGGTCTCACTGAAGCTTTCTTT
.	TRBV4-2	.	TRBJ2-3	CASSQDLLPRTDTQYF	TGTGCCAGCAGCCAAGATCTACTCCCCCGCACAGATACGCAGTATTTT
.	TRBV5-5	.	TRBJ1-2	CASSLTGDYGYTF	TGTGCCAGCAGCTTGACCGGAGATTATGGCTACACCTTC
.	TRBV5-1	.	TRBJ1-2	CASSLDVRAPYGYTF	TGCGCCAGCAGCTTGGATGTAAGGGCCCCTTATGGCTACACCTTC
.	TRBV9	.	TRBJ2-3	CASSVGQSTDTQYF	TGTGCCAGCAGCGTAGGCCAGAGCACAGATACGCAGTATTTT
.	TRBV5-1	.	TRBJ2-1	CASSLGNEQFF	TGCGCCAGCAGTCTGGGGAATGAGCAGTTCTTC
.	TRBV29-1	.	TRBJ2-2	CSVFGGTGELFF	TGCAGCGTCTTCGGGGGCACCGGGGAGCTGTTTTTT
.	TRBV2	.	TRBJ2-5	CASRSGALQETQYF	TGTGCCAGCAGGTCGGGGGCACTGCAAGAGACCCAGTACTTC
TRBD2	TRBV6-1	.	TRBJ2-3	CASSGLAGAPLSTDTQYF	TGTGCCAGCAGTGGTTTAGCGGGAGCCCCACTTAGCACAGATACGCAGTATTTT
.	TRBV30	.	TRBJ2-7	CASTRRRGSYEQYF	TGTGCCTCCACCCGCCGGAGGGGTTCCTACGAGCAGTACTTC
.	TRBV27	once	TRBJ2-5	CASSPAVVETQYF	TGTGCCAGCAGCCCCGCGGTAGTAGAGACCCAGTACTTC
.	TRBV6-6	.	TRBJ1-5	CASSLQGNQPQHF	TGTGCCAGCAGTCTACAGGGCAATCAGCCCCAGCATTTT
TRBD1	TRBV7-6	.	TRBJ2-5	CASTRTGGNQETQYF	TGTGCCAGCACCAGGACAGGGGGCAACCAAGAGACCCAGTACTTC
.	TRBV27	.	TRBJ2-4	CASSPSAKNIQYF	TGTGCCAGCAGCCCCTCGGCCAAAAACATTCAGTACTTC
.	TRBV13	.	TRBJ2-7	CASSPEGGYEQYF	TGTGCCAGCAGCCCAGAGGGGGGCTACGAGCAGTACTTC
TRBD1	TRBV15	.	TRBJ2-5	CATSSYRGKTQYF	TGTGCCACCAGCAGCTACAGGGGTAAGACCCAGTACTTC
.	TRBV30	.	TRBJ2-1	CAWALVYNEQFF	TGTGCCTGGGCGTTAGTCTACAATGAGCAGTTCTTC
.	TRBV2	.	TRBJ2-5	CASSEGLQAKEETQYF	TGTGCCAGCAGTGAAGGATTACAGGCGAAGGAAGAGACCCAGTACTTC
.	TRBV2	.	TRBJ1-3	CASSDNRVKSGNTIYF	TGTGCCAGCAGTGATAACAGGGTAAAGTCTGGAAACACCATATATTTT
.	TRBV30	.	TRBJ2-7	CAWSVKASAYEQYF	TGTGCCTGGAGTGTAAAGGCTAGCGCCTACGAGCAGTACTTC
.	TRBV5-1	.	TRBJ2-3	CASSLVGRGPDTQYF	TGCGCCAGCAGCTTGGTGGGCAGGGGCCCAGATACGCAGTATTTT
TRBD2	TRBV29-1	.	TRBJ2-7	CSVLRLSGTHEQYF	TGCAGCGTGCTACGACTAAGCGGGACTCACGAGCAGTACTTC
.	TRBV7-6	.	TRBJ2-7	CASSTFGTDYEQYF	TGTGCCAGCAGCACCTTCGGGACGGACTACGAGCAGTACTTC